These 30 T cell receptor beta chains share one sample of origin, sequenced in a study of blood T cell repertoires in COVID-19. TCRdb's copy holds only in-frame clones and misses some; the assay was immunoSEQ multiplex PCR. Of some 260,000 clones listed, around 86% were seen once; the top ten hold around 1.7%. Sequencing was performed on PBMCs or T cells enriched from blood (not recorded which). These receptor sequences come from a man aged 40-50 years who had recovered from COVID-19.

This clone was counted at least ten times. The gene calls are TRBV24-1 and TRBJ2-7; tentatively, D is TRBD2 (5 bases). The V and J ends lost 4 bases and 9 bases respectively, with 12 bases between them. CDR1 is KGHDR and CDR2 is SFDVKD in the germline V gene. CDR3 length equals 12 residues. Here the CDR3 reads CATSERYGGQYF. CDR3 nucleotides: TGTGCCACCAGTGAGAGGTATGGAGGGCAGTACTTC.

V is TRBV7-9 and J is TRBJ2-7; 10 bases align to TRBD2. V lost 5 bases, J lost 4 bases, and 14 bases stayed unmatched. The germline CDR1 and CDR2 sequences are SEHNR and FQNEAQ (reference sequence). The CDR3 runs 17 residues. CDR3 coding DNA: TGTGCCAGCAGCCGGCCAGTACTAGCGGGGATAAATTACGAGCAGTACTTC. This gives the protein CASSRPVLAGINYEQYF. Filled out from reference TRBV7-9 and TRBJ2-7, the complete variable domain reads DTGVSQNPRHKITKRGQNVTFRCDPISEHNRLYWYRQTLGQGPEFLTYFQNEAQLEKSRLLSDRFSAERPKGSFSTLEIQRTEQGDSAMYLCASSRPVLAGINYEQYFGPGTRLTVT.

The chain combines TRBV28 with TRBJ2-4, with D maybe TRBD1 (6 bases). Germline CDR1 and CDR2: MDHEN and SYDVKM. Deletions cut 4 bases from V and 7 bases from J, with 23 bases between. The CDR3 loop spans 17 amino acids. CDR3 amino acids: CASSSAGTPVLGNIQYF. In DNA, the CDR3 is TGTGCCAGCAGTTCAGCAGGGACACCGGTGTTAGGGAACATTCAGTACTTC.

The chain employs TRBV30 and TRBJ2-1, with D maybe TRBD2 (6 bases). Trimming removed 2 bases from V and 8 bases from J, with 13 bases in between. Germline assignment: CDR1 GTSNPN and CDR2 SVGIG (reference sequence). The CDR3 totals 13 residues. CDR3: CAWSRREIYEQFF. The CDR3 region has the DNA TGTGCCTGGAGTCGGAGGGAGATCTATGAGCAGTTCTTC.

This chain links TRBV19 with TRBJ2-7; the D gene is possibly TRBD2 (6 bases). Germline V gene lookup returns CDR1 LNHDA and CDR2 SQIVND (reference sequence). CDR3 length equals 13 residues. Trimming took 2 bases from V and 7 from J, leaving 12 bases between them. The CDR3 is CASSISFRGEQYF. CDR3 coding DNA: TGTGCCAGTAGTATAAGTTTCCGGGGGGAGCAGTACTTC.

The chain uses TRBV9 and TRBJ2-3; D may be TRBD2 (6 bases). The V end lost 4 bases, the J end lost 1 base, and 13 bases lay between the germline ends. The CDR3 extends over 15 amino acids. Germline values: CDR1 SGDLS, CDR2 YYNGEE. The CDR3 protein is CASSPRGGGTDTQYF. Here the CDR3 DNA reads TGTGCCAGCAGCCCCCGGGGCGGGGGCACAGATACGCAGTATTTT.

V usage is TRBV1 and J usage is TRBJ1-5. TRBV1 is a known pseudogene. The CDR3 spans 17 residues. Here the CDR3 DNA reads TGCACCAGCAGCCTCTCCGATCCCCCAAGGGGAGGGCAGCCCCAGCATTTT. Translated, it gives CTSSLSDPPRGGQPQHF.

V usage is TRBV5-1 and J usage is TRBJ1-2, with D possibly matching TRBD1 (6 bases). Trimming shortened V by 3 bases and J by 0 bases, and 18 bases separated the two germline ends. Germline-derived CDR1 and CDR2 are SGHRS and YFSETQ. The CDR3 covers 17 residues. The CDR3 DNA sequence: TGCGCCAGCAGCTCCAGACAGGACTTTGACACTAACTATGGCTACACCTTC. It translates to CASSSRQDFDTNYGYTF.

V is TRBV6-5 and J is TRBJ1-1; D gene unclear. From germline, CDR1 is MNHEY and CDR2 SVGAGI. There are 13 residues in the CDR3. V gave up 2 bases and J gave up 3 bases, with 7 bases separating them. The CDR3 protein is CASSYRGDTEAFF. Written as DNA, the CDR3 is TGTGCCAGCAGTTACCGGGGAGACACTGAAGCTTTCTTT.

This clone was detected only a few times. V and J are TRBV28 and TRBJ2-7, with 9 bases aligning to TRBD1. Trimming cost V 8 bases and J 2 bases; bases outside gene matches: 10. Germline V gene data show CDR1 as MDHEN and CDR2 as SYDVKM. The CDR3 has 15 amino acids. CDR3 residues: CASRGDRAIPYEQYF. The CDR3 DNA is TGTGCCAGCCGGGGGGACAGGGCGATCCCCTACGAGCAGTACTTC.

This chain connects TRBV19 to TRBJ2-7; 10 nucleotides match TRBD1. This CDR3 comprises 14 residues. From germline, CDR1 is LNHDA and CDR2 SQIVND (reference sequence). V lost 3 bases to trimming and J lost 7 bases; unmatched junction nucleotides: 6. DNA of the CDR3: TGTGCCAGTAGTATCGGAAGGACAGGGGGGGAGCAGTACTTC. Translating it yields CASSIGRTGGEQYF.

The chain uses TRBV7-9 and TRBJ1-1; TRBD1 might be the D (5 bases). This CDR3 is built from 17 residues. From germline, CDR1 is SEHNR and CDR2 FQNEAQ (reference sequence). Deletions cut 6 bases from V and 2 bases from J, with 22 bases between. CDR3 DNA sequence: TGTGCCAGCAGTAAGGCATGGGGCGCCGATGAAAACACTGAAGCTTTCTTT. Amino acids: CASSKAWGADENTEAFF.

This CDR3 reads CAWSAGGEGEKLFF. In nucleotides, the CDR3 is TGTGCCTGGAGTGCCGGAGGGGAAGGTGAAAAACTGTTTTTT. V is TRBV30 and J is TRBJ1-4; perhaps TRBD1 as D (5 bases). This CDR3 comprises 14 residues. Trimming removed 1 base from V and 7 bases from J, with 13 bases in between. In germline, CDR1 is GTSNPN, CDR2 SVGIG (reference sequence).

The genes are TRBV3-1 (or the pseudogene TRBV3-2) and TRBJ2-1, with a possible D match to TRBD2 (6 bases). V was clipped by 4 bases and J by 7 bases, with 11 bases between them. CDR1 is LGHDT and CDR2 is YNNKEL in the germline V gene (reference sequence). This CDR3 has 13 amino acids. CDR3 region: CASSPSGLNEQFF. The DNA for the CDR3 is TGTGCCAGCAGCCCCAGCGGGCTGAATGAGCAGTTCTTC.

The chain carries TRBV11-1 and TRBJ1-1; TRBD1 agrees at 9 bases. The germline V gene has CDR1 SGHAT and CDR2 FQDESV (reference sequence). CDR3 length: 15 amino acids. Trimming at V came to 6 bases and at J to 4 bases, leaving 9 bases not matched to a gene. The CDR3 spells CASRSGTGTITEAFF. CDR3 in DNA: TGTGCCAGCAGATCCGGGACAGGGACGATCACTGAAGCTTTCTTT.

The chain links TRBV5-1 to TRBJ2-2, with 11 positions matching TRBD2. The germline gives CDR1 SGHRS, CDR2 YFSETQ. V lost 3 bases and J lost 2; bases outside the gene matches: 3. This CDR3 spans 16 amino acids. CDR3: CASSSSGRSNTGELFF. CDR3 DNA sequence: TGCGCCAGCAGCTCTAGCGGGAGGAGTAACACCGGGGAGCTGTTTTTT.

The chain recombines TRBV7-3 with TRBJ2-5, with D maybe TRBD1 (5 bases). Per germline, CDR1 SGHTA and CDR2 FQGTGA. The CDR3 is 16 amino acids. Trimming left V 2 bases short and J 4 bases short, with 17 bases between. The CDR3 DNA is TGTGCCAGCAGCTTACTGCCCGCGCAGGGCACAGAGACCCAGTACTTC. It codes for CASSLLPAQGTETQYF.

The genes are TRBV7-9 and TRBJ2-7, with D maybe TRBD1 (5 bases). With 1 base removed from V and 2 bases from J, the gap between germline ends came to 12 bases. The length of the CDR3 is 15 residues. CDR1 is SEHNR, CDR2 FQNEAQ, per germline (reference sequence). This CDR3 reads CASSLVSVGAYEQYF. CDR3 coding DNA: TGTGCCAGCAGCTTAGTCAGTGTAGGGGCCTACGAGCAGTACTTC. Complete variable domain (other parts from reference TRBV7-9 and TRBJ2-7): DTGVSQNPRHKITKRGQNVTFRCDPISEHNRLYWYRQTLGQGPEFLTYFQNEAQLEKSRLLSDRFSAERPKGSFSTLEIQRTEQGDSAMYLCASSLVSVGAYEQYFGPGTRLTVT.

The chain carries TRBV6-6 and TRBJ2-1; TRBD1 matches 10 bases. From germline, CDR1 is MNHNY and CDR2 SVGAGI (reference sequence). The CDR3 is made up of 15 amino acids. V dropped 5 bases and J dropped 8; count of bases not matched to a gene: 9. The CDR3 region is CASSPPDRGLDEQFF. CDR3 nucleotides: TGTGCCAGCAGTCCTCCCGACAGGGGGCTGGATGAGCAGTTCTTC.

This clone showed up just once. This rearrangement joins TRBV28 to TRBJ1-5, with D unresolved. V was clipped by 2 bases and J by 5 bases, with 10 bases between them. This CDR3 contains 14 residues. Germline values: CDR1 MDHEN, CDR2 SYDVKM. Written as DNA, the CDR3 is TGTGCCAGCAGTTTAAGCAGACACGATCAGCCCCAGCATTTT. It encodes CASSLSRHDQPQHF. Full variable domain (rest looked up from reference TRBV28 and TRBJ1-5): DVKVTQSSRYLVKRTGEKVFLECVQDMDHENMFWYRQDPGLGLRLIYFSYDVKMKEKGDIPEGYSVSREKKERFSLILESASTNQTSMYLCASSLSRHDQPQHFGDGTRLSIL.

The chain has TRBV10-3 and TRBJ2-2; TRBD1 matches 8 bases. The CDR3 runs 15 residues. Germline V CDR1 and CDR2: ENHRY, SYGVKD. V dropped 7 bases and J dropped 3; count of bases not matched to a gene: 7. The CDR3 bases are TGTGCCATCATGAGGCAGGGGGCCTACACCGGGGAGCTGTTTTTT. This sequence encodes CAIMRQGAYTGELFF.

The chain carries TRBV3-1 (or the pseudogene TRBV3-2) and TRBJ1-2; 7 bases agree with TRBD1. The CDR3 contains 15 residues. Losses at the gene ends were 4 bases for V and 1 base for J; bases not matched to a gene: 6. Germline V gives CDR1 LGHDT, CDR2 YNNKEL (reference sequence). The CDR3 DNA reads TGTGCCAGCAGCCCAGGGGGGCAAGGTAACTATGGCTACACCTTC. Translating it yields CASSPGGQGNYGYTF.

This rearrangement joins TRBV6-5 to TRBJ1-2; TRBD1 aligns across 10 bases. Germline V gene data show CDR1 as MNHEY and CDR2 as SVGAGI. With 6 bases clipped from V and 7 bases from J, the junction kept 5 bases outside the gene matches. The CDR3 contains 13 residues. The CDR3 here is CASRGQGFFGYTF. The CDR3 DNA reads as TGTGCCAGCAGGGGACAGGGGTTCTTTGGCTACACCTTC.

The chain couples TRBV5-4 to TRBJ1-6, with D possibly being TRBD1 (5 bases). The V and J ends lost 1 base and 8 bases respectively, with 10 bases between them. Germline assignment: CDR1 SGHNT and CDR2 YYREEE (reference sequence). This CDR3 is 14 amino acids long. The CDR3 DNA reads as TGTGCCAGCAGCTTGACCACGACAGATTCACCCCTCCACTTT. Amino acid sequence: CASSLTTTDSPLHF.

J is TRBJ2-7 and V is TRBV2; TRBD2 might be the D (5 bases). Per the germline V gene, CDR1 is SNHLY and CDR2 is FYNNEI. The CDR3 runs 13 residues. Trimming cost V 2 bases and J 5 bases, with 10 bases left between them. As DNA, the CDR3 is TGTGCCAGCAGTGAATCGGGATTACACGAGCAGTACTTC. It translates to CASSESGLHEQYF.

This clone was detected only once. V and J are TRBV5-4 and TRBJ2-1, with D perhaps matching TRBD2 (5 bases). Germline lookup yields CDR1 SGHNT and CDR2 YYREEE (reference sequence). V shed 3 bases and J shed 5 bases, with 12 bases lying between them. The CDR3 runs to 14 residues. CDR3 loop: CASSSWAGHNEQFF. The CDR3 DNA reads TGTGCCAGCAGCTCGTGGGCGGGTCACAATGAGCAGTTCTTC.

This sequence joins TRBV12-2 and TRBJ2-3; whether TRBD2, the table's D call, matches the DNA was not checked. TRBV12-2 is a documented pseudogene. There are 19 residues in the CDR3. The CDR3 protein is CASRLAKLAEVTSTDTQYF. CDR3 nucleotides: TGTGCAAGTCGCTTAGCGAAGCTAGCGGAAGTGACTAGCACAGATACGCAGTATTTT.

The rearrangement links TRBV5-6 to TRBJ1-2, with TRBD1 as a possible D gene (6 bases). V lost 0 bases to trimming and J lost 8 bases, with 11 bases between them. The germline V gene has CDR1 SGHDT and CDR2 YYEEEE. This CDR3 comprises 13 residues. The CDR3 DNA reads TGTGCCAGCAGCTTGGTGGGGGCAAAAGGCTACACCTTC. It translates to CASSLVGAKGYTF.

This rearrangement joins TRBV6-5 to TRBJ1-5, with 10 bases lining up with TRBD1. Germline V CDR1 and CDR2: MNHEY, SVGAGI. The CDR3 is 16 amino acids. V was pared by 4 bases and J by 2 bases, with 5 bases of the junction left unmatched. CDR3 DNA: TGTGCCAGCAGTTCCACAGGACAGGGGGGCAATCAGCCCCAGCATTTT. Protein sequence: CASSSTGQGGNQPQHF.

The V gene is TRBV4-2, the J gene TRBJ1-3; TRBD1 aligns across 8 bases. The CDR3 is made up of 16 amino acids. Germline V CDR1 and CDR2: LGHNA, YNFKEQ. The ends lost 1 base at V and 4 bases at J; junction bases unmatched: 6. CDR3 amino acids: CASSQVVTGAGNTIYF. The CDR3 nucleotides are TGTGCCAGCAGCCAAGTGGTGACAGGGGCAGGAAACACCATATATTTT.